This T cell receptor beta chain appears in the sequencing data of a study of blood T cell repertoires in COVID-19. Study information: Samples came from the United States, Italy and Spain, spanning acute and convalescent COVID-19. In each case, the material was cDNA or gDNA derived from T cells, B-cell-depleted T cells, or PBMCs.

After removal of 5 bases from V and 2 bases from J, the junction contained 12 bases not matched to a gene. Germline V gene sequence: CDR1 SGHKS, CDR2 YYEKEE (reference sequence). The CDR3 runs to 17 residues. In the authors' workflow: Nucleated cell number was recorded as an estimate derived from reference gene primer amplification. TCRdb's copy holds only in-frame clones and misses some; the assay was immunoSEQ multiplex PCR. V and J calls and clone size are those listed in that table; D and trimming were worked out from the DNA. In the table there are around 180,000 clones, about 87% of which are singletons.

V is TRBV5-5 and J is TRBJ2-5; 10 nucleotides match TRBD2. The clonotype comes from a man aged 55 to 69 with acute or convalescent COVID-19. Source material: peripheral blood. The CDR3 sequence is CASRPSGRESFQETQYF. The CDR3 DNA is TGTGCCAGCAGACCCAGCGGGAGGGAATCCTTTCAAGAGACCCAGTACTTC.